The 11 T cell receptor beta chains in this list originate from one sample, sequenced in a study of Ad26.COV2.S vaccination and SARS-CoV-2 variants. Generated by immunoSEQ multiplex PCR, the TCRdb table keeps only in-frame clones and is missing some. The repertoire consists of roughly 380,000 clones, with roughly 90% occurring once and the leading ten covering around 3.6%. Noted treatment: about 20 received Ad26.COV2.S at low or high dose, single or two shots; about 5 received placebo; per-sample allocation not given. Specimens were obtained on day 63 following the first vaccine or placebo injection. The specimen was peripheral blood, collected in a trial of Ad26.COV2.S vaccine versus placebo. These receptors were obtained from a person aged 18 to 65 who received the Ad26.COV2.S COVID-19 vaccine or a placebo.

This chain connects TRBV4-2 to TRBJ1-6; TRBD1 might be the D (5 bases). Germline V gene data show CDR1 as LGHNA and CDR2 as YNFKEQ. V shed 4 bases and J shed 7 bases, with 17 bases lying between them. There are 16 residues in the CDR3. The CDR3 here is CASSPLIGRGNSPLHF. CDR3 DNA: TGTGCCAGCAGCCCCCTCATTGGGCGGGGGAATTCACCCCTCCACTTT.

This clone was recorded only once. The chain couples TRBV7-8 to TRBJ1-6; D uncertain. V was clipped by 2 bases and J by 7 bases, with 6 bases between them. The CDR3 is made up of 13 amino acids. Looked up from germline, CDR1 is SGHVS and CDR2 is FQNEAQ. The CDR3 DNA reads TGTGCCAGCAGCTTACCGGGGAATTCACCCCTCCACTTT. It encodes CASSLPGNSPLHF.

CDR3 residues: CASSRDRGGEYEQYF. DNA of the CDR3: TGTGCCAGCTCCCGCGACAGAGGGGGCGAGTACGAGCAGTACTTC. V gene TRBV18 combines with J gene TRBJ2-7; 7 bases agree with TRBD1. CDR1 and CDR2 from the germline V gene are KGHSH and LQKENI. J lost 4 bases, V lost 6 bases, and 12 bases had no gene match. CDR3 length: 15 amino acids.

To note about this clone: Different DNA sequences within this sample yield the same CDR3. This chain's CDR3 is CASSRTENTEAFF. The DNA of the CDR3 is TGTGCCAGCAGCAGGACGGAGAACACTGAAGCTTTCTTT. The chain couples TRBV6-2 or TRBV6-3 to TRBJ1-1; the D is unclear. The germline CDR1 and CDR2 sequences are MNHEY and SVGEGT. Deletions cut 6 bases from V and 1 base from J, with 9 bases between. The CDR3 loop spans 13 amino acids.

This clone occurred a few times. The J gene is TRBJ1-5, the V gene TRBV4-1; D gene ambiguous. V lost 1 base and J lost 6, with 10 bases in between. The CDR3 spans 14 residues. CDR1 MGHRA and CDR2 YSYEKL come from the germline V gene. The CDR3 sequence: CASSQGRESQPQHF. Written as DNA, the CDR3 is TGCGCCAGCAGCCAAGGGCGGGAATCTCAGCCCCAGCATTTT.

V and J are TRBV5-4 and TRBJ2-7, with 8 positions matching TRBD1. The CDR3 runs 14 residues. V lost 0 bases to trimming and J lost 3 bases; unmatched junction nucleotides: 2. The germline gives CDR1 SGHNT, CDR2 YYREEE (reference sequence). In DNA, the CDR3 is TGTGCCAGCAGCTTGGGGACAGGGATCTACGAGCAGTACTTC. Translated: CASSLGTGIYEQYF.

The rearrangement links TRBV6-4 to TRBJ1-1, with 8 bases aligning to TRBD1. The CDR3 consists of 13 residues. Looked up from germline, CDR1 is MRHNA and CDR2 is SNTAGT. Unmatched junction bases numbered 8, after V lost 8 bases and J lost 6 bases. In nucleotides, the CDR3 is TGTGCCAGCCTTGGACAGGGATTGCCTGAAGCTTTCTTT. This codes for CASLGQGLPEAFF.

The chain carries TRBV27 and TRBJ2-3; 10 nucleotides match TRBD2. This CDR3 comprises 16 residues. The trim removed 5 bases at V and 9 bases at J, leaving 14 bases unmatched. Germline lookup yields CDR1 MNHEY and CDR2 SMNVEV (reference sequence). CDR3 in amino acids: CASSPLAGGLGGTQYF. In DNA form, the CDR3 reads TGTGCCAGCAGTCCATTAGCGGGGGGCCTGGGGGGCACGCAGTATTTT.

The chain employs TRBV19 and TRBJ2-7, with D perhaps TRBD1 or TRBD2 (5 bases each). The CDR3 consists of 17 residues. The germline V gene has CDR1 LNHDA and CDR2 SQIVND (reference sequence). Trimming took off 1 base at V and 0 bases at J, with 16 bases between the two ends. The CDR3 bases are TGTGCCAGTAGTATAGCCCCTCTGACGGGACCCTCCTACGAGCAGTACTTC. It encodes CASSIAPLTGPSYEQYF.

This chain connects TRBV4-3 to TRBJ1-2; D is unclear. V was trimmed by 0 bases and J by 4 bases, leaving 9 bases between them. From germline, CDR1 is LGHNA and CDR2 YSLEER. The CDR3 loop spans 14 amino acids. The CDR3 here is CASSQDLGIYGYTF. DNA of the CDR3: TGCGCCAGCAGCCAAGATTTGGGAATCTATGGCTACACCTTC.

CDR3 protein: CSAGPREDYGYTF. CDR3 coding DNA: TGCAGCGCGGGTCCCCGGGAGGACTATGGCTACACCTTC. V is TRBV29-1 and J is TRBJ1-2; D gene uncertain. Trimming shortened V by 7 bases and J by 3 bases, and 15 bases separated the two germline ends. Germline assignment: CDR1 SQVTM and CDR2 ANQGSEA. The CDR3 sequence is 13 residues long.